This T cell receptor beta chain was captured by sequencing in a study of OX40 agonist ivuxolimab in advanced cancers. Libraries were prepared by immunoSEQ multiplex PCR; TCRdb keeps only in-frame clonotypes and omits some of them. The data contain approximately 90,000 clones, roughly 90% of them seen just once; the ten biggest clones take up around 0.3%. V lost 4 bases, J lost 0 bases, and 7 bases lay in between. The CDR3 consists of 14 residues. Germline V CDR1 and CDR2: MGHRA, YSYEKL. Whole-study findings and limits: Expanded peripheral T cells had an undetermined antigen specificity. CD4+ and CD8+ T cells in blood underwent clonal expansion by week 6 at 0.1 to 3.0 mg/kg. Some of the lowest clonal expansion was seen in partial responders at 0.1-3.0 mg/kg.

The table lists this clone with a count of one. Its antigen is unknown. The TCR originated in an adult with an advanced solid tumor such as melanoma, head and neck, liver or kidney cancer. Sequencing was performed on CD4+ or CD8+ T cells sorted from blood, taken in a trial of the OX40 agonist ivuxolimab. The chain is built from TRBV4-1 and TRBJ1-3; D is ambiguous. Here the CDR3 reads CASSRSSSGNTIYF. For the CDR3, the DNA is TGCGCCAGCAGCCGATCAAGCTCTGGAAACACCATATATTTT.